The next 28 T cell receptor beta chains were all read from a single sample in a study of cytomegalovirus exposure and HLA in healthy donors. With 60 Vbeta and 13 Jbeta primers, the PCR was carried out. The table came from immunoSEQ multiplex PCR; TCRdb's copy has only in-frame clones and leaves some out. The sample lists 100,000 to 150,000 clones, approximately 80% occurring once. Sequenced sample: PBMCs. The receptors stem from a boy aged 2 to 10 in good health and CMV-seronegative.

V usage is TRBV13 and J usage is TRBJ2-3, with 7 bases aligning to TRBD2. The CDR3 spans 16 residues. Germline loops: CDR1 PRHDT, CDR2 FYEKMQ (reference sequence). V lost 0 bases to trimming and J lost 0 bases; unmatched junction nucleotides: 3. CDR3 in amino acids: CASSLGGGGSTDTQYF. CDR3 in DNA: TGTGCCAGCAGCTTAGGCGGCGGGGGTAGCACAGATACGCAGTATTTT.

V is TRBV18 and J is TRBJ2-3; 7 bases map to TRBD1. Germline V lookup: CDR1 KGHSH, CDR2 LQKENI. This CDR3 comprises 14 residues. V shed 2 bases and J 4 bases; nucleotides not matched to a gene: 3. CDR3 nucleotides: TGTGCCAGCTCACCAAACAGGGGTCCAGATACGCAGTATTTT. Encoded protein: CASSPNRGPDTQYF.

In this sample, this clone turned up a few times. The V call is TRBV7-9, the J call TRBJ2-3; 12 bases map to TRBD2. The germline gives CDR1 SEHNR, CDR2 FQNEAQ (reference sequence). The CDR3 has 17 residues. Trimming cost V 2 bases and J 1 base; bases outside gene matches: 4. The CDR3 sequence: CASSLLTSGSGTDTQYF. In nucleotides, the CDR3 is TGTGCCAGCAGCTTATTGACTAGCGGGAGTGGCACAGATACGCAGTATTTT.

The V and J genes are TRBV6-4 and TRBJ2-2, with TRBD2 matching 10 bases. The CDR3 sequence is 17 residues long. The germline CDR1 and CDR2 sequences are MRHNA and SNTAGT. V dropped 7 bases and J dropped 0; count of bases not matched to a gene: 8. CDR3 protein: CASTPSGSMSNTGELFF. The CDR3 nucleotides are TGTGCCAGCACCCCTAGCGGGAGTATGTCGAACACCGGGGAGCTGTTTTTT.

The rearrangement joins TRBV18 to TRBJ1-5, with unresolved D. V lost 2 bases, J lost 7 bases, and 12 bases lay in between. The CDR3 is 14 residues long. Germline assignment: CDR1 KGHSH and CDR2 LQKENI. CDR3 residues: CASSPGGVQQPQHF. DNA of the CDR3: TGTGCCAGCTCACCAGGCGGGGTTCAACAGCCCCAGCATTTT.

The chain combines TRBV15 with TRBJ2-2, with D tentatively TRBD2 (7 bases). Trimming shortened V by 7 bases and J by 3 bases, and 18 bases separated the two germline ends. CDR3 length: 16 amino acids. Per germline, CDR1 LNHNV and CDR2 YYDKDF (reference sequence). The CDR3 DNA reads as TGTGCCACCAATTCCGGCCAAGGGGGGGACACCGGGGAGCTGTTTTTT. Translated, it gives CATNSGQGGDTGELFF.

The CDR3 is CASSQGSYSNQPQHF. The CDR3 DNA follows: TGCGCCAGCAGCCAGGGCAGTTATAGCAATCAGCCCCAGCATTTT. V gene TRBV4-1 combines with J gene TRBJ1-5; no firm D call. V was trimmed by 3 bases and J by 0 bases, leaving 9 bases between them. Germline CDR1 MGHRA, CDR2 YSYEKL. The CDR3 has 15 residues.

The genes are TRBV27 and TRBJ2-1, with TRBD2 identical over 7 bases. CDR1 is MNHEY and CDR2 is SMNVEV in the germline V gene (reference sequence). This CDR3 region has 14 residues. The V and J ends lost 1 base and 4 bases, in that order; junction bases with no gene match: 1. CDR3 in DNA: TGTGCCAGCAGTTTATTCGGGGGGTACAATGAGCAGTTCTTC. Its protein product is CASSLFGGYNEQFF.

This clone appeared a few times. The chain couples TRBV6-5 to TRBJ2-7; TRBD1 aligns across 10 bases. Unmatched junction bases numbered 9, after V lost 4 bases and J lost 6 bases. Germline CDR1 and CDR2: MNHEY and SVGAGI. This CDR3 spans 15 amino acids. The chain's CDR3 is CASSSRDRGWVEQYF. CDR3 in DNA: TGTGCCAGCAGTTCCCGGGACAGGGGATGGGTCGAGCAGTACTTC.

This clone was counted only a few times. This chain connects TRBV7-8 to TRBJ1-2; the D gene is possibly TRBD1 (6 bases). The germline CDR1 and CDR2 sequences are SGHVS and FQNEAQ. The CDR3 totals 17 residues. Trimming took off 1 base at V and 0 bases at J, with 15 bases between the two ends. CDR3 in amino acids: CASSLVVRDTSNYGYTF. The CDR3 DNA follows: TGTGCCAGCAGCTTAGTGGTCCGGGACACCTCTAACTATGGCTACACCTTC. Full variable domain (outside the CDR3, taken from reference TRBV7-8 and TRBJ1-2): GAGVSQSPRYKVAKRGQDVALRCDPISGHVSLFWYQQALGQGPEFLTYFQNEAQLDKSGLPSDRFFAERPEGSVSTLKIQRTQQEDSAVYLCASSLVVRDTSNYGYTFGSGTRLTVV.

The chain joins TRBV9 to TRBJ1-1; 7 positions match TRBD1. The CDR3 is 13 residues long. The J segment lost 6 bases and the V segment lost 4 bases, leaving 6 bases of the junction unmatched. CDR1 SGDLS and CDR2 YYNGEE come from the germline V gene. The CDR3 region is CASSHAQGAEAFF. CDR3 in DNA: TGTGCCAGCAGCCACGCCCAGGGGGCTGAAGCTTTCTTT.

The chain recombines TRBV7-9 with TRBJ1-2; perhaps TRBD1 as D (6 bases). The V gene lost 5 bases and the J gene lost 5 bases, with 12 bases spanning the gap. In germline, CDR1 is SEHNR, CDR2 FQNEAQ (reference sequence). The CDR3 totals 13 residues. CDR3 sequence (DNA): TGTGCCAGCAGCCCGAACAGGGCTTATGGCTACACCTTC. It specifies CASSPNRAYGYTF.

The chain recombines TRBV5-6 with TRBJ2-5; TRBD1 agrees at 7 bases. CDR1 is SGHDT, CDR2 YYEEEE, per germline. This CDR3 contains 14 residues. The junction had 5 bases not matched to a gene; V was cut back by 0 bases and J by 6 bases. The CDR3 spells CASSLGQGAKTQYF. CDR3 sequence (DNA): TGTGCCAGCAGCTTGGGACAGGGTGCCAAGACCCAGTACTTC.

This chain uses TRBV6-5 with TRBJ1-1, with TRBD1 as a possible D gene (5 bases). The CDR3 sequence is 15 residues long. Germline lookup yields CDR1 MNHEY and CDR2 SVGAGI. Trimming pared 4 bases from V and 2 bases from J, leaving 14 bases between. CDR3 nucleotide sequence: TGTGCCAGCAGTTTCGACAGCAAGGCTAACACTGAAGCTTTCTTT. This gives the protein CASSFDSKANTEAFF.

This chain joins TRBV29-1 and TRBJ1-1, with D unresolved. V was shortened by 5 bases and J by 4 bases, with 8 bases between the two germline ends. The CDR3 totals 11 residues. Per germline, CDR1 SQVTM and CDR2 ANQGSEA. CDR3 nucleotide sequence: TGCAGCGTTCCCCATAGCACTGAAGCTTTCTTT. Translating gives CSVPHSTEAFF.

V is TRBV4-3 and J is TRBJ2-2; the match to TRBD2 covers 12 bases. V shed 4 bases, J shed 4 bases, and the junction held 7 bases outside the gene matches. Germline V gives CDR1 LGHNA, CDR2 YSLEER. The CDR3 has 17 amino acids. The CDR3 DNA reads TGCGCCAGCAGCCCTAGCGGGGGGGCAATTGGCACCGGGGAGCTGTTTTTT. Translation: CASSPSGGAIGTGELFF.

The count of this clone is one. The V and J genes are TRBV25-1 and TRBJ1-3; maybe TRBD1 (5 bases). This CDR3 comprises 14 residues. Trimming shortened V by 6 bases and J by 4 bases, and 13 bases separated the two germline ends. CDR1 and CDR2 from the germline V gene are MGHDK and SYGVNS. The CDR3 nucleotides read TGTGCCAGCAGCCCAGGGATAGGGGGAAACACCATATATTTT. Protein product: CASSPGIGGNTIYF.

The rearrangement links TRBV18 to TRBJ2-5, with 10 bases fitting TRBD2. The CDR3 is 14 amino acids. J was trimmed by 5 bases and V by 4 bases; bases with no gene match: 4. CDR1 is KGHSH, CDR2 LQKENI, per germline. The DNA of the CDR3 is TGTGCCAGCTCACGAGATAGCGGGAGGGAGACCCAGTACTTC. Translated: CASSRDSGRETQYF.

The genes are TRBV5-6 and TRBJ1-1, with D possibly matching TRBD1 (5 bases). Germline CDR1 is SGHDT and CDR2 is YYEEEE. This CDR3 region has 14 residues. Trimming pared 9 bases from V and 6 bases from J, leaving 21 bases between. Written as DNA, the CDR3 is TGTGCCACCTCTTCACGGACGGACAACCCTGAAGCTTTCTTT. Amino acids: CATSSRTDNPEAFF.

This clone was observed a single time. The chain's CDR3 is CASSTERNTEAFF. CDR3 coding DNA: TGTGCCAGCAGCACAGAGAGAAACACTGAAGCTTTCTTT. The chain employs TRBV6-4 and TRBJ1-1, with no clear D. V gave up 6 bases and J gave up 2 bases, with 10 bases separating them. This CDR3 comprises 13 residues. CDR1 MRHNA and CDR2 SNTAGT come from the germline V gene.

This clone was seen only once. J is TRBJ1-1 and V is TRBV2; 7 nucleotides align to TRBD1. This CDR3 is built from 15 residues. The V gene end was trimmed by 4 bases and the J gene end by 6 bases; junction bases not matched to a gene: 11. Germline V CDR1 and CDR2: SNHLY, FYNNEI. CDR3 sequence reads: CASSVEGARFSEAFF. For the CDR3, the DNA is TGTGCCAGCAGTGTTGAGGGGGCACGGTTCTCTGAAGCTTTCTTT.

The chain employs TRBV27 and TRBJ2-7, with 13 nucleotides matching TRBD2. The V segment lost 6 bases and the J segment 0 bases; nucleotides outside the gene matches: 5. The CDR3 consists of 16 residues. Germline CDR1 reads MNHEY; CDR2 reads SMNVEV (reference sequence). CDR3 DNA: TGTGCCAGCAGCCGGACTAGCGGGGGCCCCTCCTACGAGCAGTACTTC. It specifies CASSRTSGGPSYEQYF.

This clone was counted once. The CDR3 nucleotides read TGTGCCAGCGGAGTCGGGAAGGCGAACACCGGGGAGCTGTTTTTT. It encodes CASGVGKANTGELFF. The rearrangement joins TRBV2 to TRBJ2-2; D perhaps matches TRBD2 (5 bases). Germline CDR1 is SNHLY and CDR2 is FYNNEI. The V end lost 8 bases, the J end lost 0 bases, and 13 bases lay between the germline ends. The CDR3 length is 15 residues.

The chain carries TRBV4-3 and TRBJ2-6; TRBD2 might be the D (5 bases). Deletions cut 0 bases from V and 0 bases from J, with 6 bases between. CDR1 LGHNA and CDR2 YSLEER come from the germline V gene. The CDR3 is 16 residues long. CDR3 coding DNA: TGCGCCAGCAGCCAAGATGCGGGCTCTGGGGCCAACGTCCTGACTTTC. Translated: CASSQDAGSGANVLTF.

The CDR3 nucleotides are TGTGCCTGGAGTTTGAGCGCCGGGGAGCTGTTTTTT. Protein product: CAWSLSAGELFF. V gene TRBV30 combines with J gene TRBJ2-2; no firm D call. From germline, CDR1 is GTSNPN and CDR2 SVGIG (reference sequence). The V gene lost 2 bases and the J gene lost 6 bases, with 7 bases spanning the gap. This CDR3 region has 12 residues.

This chain connects TRBV18 to TRBJ2-3, with a possible D match to TRBD2 (5 bases). V lost 1 base to trimming and J lost 8 bases, with 19 bases between them. CDR1 is KGHSH, CDR2 LQKENI, per germline. This CDR3 contains 16 residues. CDR3 sequence: CASSPRPVTSGGTQYF. In DNA, the CDR3 is TGTGCCAGCTCACCACGCCCCGTCACGAGCGGCGGTACGCAGTATTTT.

This sequence joins TRBV5-1 and TRBJ2-1; 8 nucleotides line up with TRBD2. The CDR3 consists of 13 residues. The germline V gene encodes CDR1 SGHRS and CDR2 YFSETQ. V shed 4 bases, J shed 6 bases, and the junction held 3 bases outside the gene matches. The CDR3 reads CASSPGGGNEQFF. The CDR3 nucleotides are TGCGCCAGCAGCCCGGGGGGGGGCAATGAGCAGTTCTTC.

This clone was picked up a small number of times. The V call is TRBV2, the J call TRBJ1-1, with D unclear. The length of the CDR3 is 11 residues. The ends were cut back, 7 bases at V and 8 bases at J, with 11 bases in the middle. Germline V gene data show CDR1 as SNHLY and CDR2 as FYNNEI. DNA of the CDR3: TGTGCCAGCATGCCGGGAACAGAAGCTTTCTTT. Amino acid sequence: CASMPGTEAFF.